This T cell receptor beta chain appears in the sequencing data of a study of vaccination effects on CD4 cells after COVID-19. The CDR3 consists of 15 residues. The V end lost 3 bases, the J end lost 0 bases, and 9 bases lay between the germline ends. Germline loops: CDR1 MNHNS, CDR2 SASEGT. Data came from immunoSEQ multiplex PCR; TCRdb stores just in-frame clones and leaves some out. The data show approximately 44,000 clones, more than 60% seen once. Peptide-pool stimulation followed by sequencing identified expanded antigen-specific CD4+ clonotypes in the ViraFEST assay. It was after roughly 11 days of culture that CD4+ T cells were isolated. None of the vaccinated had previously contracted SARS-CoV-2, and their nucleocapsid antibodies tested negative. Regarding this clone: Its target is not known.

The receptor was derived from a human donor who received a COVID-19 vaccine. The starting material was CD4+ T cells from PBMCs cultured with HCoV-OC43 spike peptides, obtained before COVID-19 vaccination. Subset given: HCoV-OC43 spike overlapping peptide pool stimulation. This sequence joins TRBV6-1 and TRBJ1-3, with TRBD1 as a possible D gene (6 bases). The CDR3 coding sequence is TGTGCCAGCAGTGAGGGACAAGGCTCTGGAAACACCATATATTTT. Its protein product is CASSEGQGSGNTIYF.